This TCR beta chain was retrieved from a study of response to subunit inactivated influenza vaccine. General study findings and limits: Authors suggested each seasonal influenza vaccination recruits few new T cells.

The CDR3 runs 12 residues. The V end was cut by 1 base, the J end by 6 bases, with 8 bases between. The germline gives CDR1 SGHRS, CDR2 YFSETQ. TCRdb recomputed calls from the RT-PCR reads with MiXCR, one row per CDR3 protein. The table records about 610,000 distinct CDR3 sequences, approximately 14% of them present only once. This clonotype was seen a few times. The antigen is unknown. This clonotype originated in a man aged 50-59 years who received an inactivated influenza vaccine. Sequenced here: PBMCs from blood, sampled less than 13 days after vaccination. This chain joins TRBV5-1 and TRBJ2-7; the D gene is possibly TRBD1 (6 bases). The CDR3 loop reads CASSLSGAEQYF. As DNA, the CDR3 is TGCGCCAGCAGCTTGTCAGGGGCCGAGCAGTACTTC.